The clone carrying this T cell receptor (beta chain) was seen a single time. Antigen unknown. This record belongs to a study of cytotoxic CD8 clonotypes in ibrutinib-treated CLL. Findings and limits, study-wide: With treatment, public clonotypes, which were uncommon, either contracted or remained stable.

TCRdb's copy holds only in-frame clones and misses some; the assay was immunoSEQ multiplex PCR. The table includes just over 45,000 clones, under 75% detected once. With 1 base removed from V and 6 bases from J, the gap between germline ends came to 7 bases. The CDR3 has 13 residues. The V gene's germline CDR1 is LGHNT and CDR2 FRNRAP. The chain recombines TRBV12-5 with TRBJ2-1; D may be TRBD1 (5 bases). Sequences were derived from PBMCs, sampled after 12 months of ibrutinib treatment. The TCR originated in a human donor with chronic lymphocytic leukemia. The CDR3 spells CASGLGQTNEQFF. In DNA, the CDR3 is TGTGCTAGTGGTTTGGGACAGACCAATGAGCAGTTCTTC.